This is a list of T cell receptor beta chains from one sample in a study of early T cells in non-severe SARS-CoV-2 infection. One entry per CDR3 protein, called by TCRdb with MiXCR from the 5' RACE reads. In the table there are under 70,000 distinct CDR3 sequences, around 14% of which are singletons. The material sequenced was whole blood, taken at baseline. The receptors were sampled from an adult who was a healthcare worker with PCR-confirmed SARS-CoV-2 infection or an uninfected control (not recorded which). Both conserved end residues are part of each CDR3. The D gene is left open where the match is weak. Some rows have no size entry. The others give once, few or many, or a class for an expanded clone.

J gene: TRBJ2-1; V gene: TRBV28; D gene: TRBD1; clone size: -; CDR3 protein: CASTPGWGQASSYNEQFF; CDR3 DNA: TGTGCCAGCACGCCAGGGTGGGGACAGGCGAGCTCCTACAATGAGCAGTTCTTC
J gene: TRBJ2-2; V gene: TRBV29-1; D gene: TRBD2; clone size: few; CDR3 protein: CSVTSGGTNTGELFF; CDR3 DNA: TGCAGCGTTACTAGCGGGGGGACGAACACCGGGGAGCTGTTTTTT
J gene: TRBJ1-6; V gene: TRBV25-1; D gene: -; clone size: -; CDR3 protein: CASSTGKDSPLHF; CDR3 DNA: TGTGCCAGCAGTACAGGGAAGGATTCACCCCTCCACTTT
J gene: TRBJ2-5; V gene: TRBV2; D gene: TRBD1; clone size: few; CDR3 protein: CASSPGQGHQETQYF; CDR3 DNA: TGTGCCAGCAGCCCGGGACAGGGACACCAAGAGACCCAGTACTTC
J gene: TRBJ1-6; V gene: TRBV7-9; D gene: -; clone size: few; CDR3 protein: CASSSDINSPLHF; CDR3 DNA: TGTGCCAGCAGCTCCGACATAAATTCACCCCTCCACTTT
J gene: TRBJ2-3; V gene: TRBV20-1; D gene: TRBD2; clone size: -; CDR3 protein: CSASTSGVKDTQYF; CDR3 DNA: TGCAGTGCTAGTACTAGCGGGGTAAAGGATACGCAGTATTTT
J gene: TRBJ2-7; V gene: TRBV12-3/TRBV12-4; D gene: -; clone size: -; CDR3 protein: CASSSSGTGSSYEQYF; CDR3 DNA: TGTGCCAGCAGTTCCTCCGGGACGGGGAGCTCCTACGAGCAGTACTTC
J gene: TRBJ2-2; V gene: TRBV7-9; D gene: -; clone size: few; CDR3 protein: CASKGGNLNTGELFF; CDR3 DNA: TGTGCCAGCAAAGGGGGGAACCTGAACACCGGGGAGCTGTTTTTT
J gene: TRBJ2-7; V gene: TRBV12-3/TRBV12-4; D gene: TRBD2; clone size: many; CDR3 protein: CASTLGGSGNYEQYF; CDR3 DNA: TGTGCCAGCACCCTCGGGGGTAGCGGGAACTACGAGCAGTACTTC
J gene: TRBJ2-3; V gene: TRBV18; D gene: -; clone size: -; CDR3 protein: CASSEKLGVSTDTQYF; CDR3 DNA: TGTGCCAGCTCAGAAAAGTTGGGCGTAAGTACAGATACGCAGTATTTT
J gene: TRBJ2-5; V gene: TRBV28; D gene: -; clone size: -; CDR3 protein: CASSLVEAQYF; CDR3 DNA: TGTGCCAGCAGTTTAGTGGAGGCCCAGTACTTC
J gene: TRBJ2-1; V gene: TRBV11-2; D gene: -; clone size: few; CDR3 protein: CASSLLTGYNEQFF; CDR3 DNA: TGTGCCAGCAGCCTCCTGACGGGTTACAATGAGCAGTTCTTC
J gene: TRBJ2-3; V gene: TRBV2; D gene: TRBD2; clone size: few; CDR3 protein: CASSVGSGGRADTQYF; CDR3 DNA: TGTGCCAGCAGTGTAGGGAGCGGGGGGAGGGCAGATACGCAGTATTTT
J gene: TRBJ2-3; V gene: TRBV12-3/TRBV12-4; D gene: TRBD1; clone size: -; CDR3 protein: CASIQGQATDTQYF; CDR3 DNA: TGTGCCAGCATCCAAGGACAGGCCACAGATACGCAGTATTTT
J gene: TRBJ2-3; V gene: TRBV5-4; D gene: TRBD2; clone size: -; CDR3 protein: CASSPAGTSQDTQYF; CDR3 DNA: TGTGCCAGCAGCCCAGCCGGGACTAGCCAGGATACGCAGTATTTT
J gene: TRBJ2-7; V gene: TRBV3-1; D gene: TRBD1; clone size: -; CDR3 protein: CASSQDRTGVYEQYF; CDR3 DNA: TGTGCCAGCAGCCAAGATCGGACAGGGGTCTACGAGCAGTACTTC
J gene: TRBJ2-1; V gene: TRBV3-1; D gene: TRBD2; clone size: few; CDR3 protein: CASSPTSGGYNEQFF; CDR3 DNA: TGTGCCAGCAGCCCGACTAGCGGGGGGTACAATGAGCAGTTCTTC
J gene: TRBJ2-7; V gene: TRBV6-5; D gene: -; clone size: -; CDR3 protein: CASSPRDGSYEQYF; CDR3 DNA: TGTGCCAGCAGTCCGAGAGACGGCTCCTACGAGCAGTACTTC
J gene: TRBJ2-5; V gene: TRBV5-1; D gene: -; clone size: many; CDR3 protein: CASSRAGSQETQYF; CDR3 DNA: TGCGCCAGCAGTCGGGCAGGGAGCCAAGAGACCCAGTACTTC
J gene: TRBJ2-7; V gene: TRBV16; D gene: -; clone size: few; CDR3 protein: CASSHFRTAYEQYF; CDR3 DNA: TGTGCCAGCAGCCACTTCAGGACGGCCTACGAGCAGTACTTC
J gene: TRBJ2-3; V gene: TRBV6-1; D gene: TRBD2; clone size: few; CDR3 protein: CASSEKAGGPDTQYF; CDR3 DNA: TGTGCCAGCAGTGAAAAAGCGGGAGGGCCAGATACGCAGTATTTT
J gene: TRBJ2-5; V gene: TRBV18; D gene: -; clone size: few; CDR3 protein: CASSPPGRGRETQYF; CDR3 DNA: TGTGCCAGCTCACCACCGGGGAGGGGGCGTGAGACCCAGTACTTC